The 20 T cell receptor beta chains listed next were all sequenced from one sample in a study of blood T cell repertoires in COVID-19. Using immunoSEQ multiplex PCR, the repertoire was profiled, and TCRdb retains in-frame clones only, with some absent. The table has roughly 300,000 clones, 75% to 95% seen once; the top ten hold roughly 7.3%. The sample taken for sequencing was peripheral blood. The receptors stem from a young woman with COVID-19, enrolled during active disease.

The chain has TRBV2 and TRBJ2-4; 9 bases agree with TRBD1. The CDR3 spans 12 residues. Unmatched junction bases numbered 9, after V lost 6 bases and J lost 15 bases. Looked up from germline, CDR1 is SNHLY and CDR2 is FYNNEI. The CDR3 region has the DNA TGTGCCAGCAGACCGGGACAGGGTGTTTTGTACTTC. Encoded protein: CASRPGQGVLYF.

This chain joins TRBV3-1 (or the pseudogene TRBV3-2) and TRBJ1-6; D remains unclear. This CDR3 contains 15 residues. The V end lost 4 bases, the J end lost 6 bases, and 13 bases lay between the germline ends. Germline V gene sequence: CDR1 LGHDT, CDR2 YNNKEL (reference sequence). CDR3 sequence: CASSPYKGGNSPLHF. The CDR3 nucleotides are TGTGCCAGCAGCCCCTACAAGGGAGGTAATTCACCCCTCCACTTT.

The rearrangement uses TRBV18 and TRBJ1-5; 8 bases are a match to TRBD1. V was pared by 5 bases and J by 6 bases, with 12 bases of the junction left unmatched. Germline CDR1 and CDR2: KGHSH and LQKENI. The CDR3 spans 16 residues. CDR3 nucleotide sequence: TGTGCCAGCTCATCCCTGGACAGGGTACTTCGTCAGCCCCAGCATTTT. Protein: CASSSLDRVLRQPQHF.

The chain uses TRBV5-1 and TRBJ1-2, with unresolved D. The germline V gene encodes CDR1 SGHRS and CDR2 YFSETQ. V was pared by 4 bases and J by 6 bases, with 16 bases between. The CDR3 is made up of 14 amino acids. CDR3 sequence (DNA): TGCGCCAGCAGCGCCGCCCTAACGGGAGATGGCTACACCTTC. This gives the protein CASSAALTGDGYTF.

The CDR3 DNA sequence: TGTGCCAGCAGCCCGGGACTAGCGGGCGCAGATACGCAGTATTTT. Residues: CASSPGLAGADTQYF. The V gene is TRBV7-9, the J gene TRBJ2-3, with 12 bases lining up with TRBD2. Germline V CDR1 and CDR2: SEHNR, FQNEAQ (reference sequence). This CDR3 is 15 amino acids long. V trimming: 5 bases; J trimming: 4 bases; junction bases outside the gene matches: 4.

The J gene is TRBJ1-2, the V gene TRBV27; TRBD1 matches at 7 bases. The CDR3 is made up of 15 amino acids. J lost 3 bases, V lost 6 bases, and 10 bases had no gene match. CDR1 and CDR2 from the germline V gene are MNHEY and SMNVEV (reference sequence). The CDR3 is CASSRTDRADYGYTF. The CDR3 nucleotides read TGTGCCAGCAGCCGAACCGACAGGGCGGACTATGGCTACACCTTC.

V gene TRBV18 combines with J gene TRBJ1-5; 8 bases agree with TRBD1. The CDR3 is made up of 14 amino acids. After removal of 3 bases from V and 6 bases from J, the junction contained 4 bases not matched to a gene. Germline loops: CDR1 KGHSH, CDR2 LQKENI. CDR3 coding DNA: TGTGCCAGCTCACCCGGGACAGGTCTTCAGCCCCAGCATTTT. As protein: CASSPGTGLQPQHF.

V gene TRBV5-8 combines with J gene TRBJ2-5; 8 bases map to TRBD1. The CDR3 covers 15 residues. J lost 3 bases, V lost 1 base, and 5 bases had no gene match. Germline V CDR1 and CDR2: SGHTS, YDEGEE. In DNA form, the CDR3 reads TGTGCCAGCAGCTTGCAGGGGGCGTCTAAAGAGACCCAGTACTTC. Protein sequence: CASSLQGASKETQYF.

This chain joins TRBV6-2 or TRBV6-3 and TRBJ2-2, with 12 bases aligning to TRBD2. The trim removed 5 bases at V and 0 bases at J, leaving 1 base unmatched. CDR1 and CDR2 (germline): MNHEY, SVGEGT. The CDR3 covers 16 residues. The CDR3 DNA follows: TGTGCCAGCAGTAGACTAGCGGGAGCGAACACCGGGGAGCTGTTTTTT. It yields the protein CASSRLAGANTGELFF.

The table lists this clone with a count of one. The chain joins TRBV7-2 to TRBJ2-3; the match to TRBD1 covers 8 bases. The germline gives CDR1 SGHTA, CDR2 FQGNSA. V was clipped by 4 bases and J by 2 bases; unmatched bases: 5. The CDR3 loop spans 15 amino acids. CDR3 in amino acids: CASSSPGGSTDTQYF. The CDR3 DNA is TGTGCCAGCAGCTCCCCAGGGGGCTCCACAGATACGCAGTATTTT.

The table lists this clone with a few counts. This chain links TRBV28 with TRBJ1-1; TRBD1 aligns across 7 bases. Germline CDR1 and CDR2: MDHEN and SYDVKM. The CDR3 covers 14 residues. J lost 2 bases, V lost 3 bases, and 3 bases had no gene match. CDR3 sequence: CASSFWDSNTEAFF. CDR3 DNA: TGTGCCAGCAGTTTTTGGGACAGTAACACTGAAGCTTTCTTT.

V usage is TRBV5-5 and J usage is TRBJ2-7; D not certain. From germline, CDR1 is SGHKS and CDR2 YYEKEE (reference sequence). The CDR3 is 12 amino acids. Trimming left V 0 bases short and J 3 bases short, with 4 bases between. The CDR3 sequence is CASSLGLYEQYF. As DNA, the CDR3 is TGTGCCAGCAGCTTGGGGCTCTACGAGCAGTACTTC.

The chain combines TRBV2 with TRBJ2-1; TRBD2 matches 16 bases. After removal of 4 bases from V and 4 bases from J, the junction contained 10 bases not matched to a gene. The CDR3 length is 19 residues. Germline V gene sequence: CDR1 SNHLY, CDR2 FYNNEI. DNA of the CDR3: TGTGCCAGCAGTGCTGCTCCGGGACTAGCGGGAGGGGTGTACAATGAGCAGTTCTTC. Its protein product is CASSAAPGLAGGVYNEQFF.

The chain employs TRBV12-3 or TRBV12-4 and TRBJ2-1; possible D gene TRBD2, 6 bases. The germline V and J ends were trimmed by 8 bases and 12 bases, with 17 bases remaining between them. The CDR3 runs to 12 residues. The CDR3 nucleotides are TGTGCCAGCCGAGGCGGGACTCAAGGGCAGTTCTTC. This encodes CASRGGTQGQFF.

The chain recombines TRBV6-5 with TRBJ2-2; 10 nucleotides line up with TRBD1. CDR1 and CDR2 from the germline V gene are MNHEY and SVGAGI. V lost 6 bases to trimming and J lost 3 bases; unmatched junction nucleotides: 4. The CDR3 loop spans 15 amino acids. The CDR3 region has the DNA TGTGCCAGCAGACGACAGGGGGCCGACACCGGGGAGCTGTTTTTT. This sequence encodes CASRRQGADTGELFF.

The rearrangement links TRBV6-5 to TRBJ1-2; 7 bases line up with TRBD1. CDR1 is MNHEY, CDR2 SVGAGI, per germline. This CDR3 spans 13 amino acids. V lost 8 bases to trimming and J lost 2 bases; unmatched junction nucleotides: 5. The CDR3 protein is CASWGTANYGYTF. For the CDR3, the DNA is TGTGCCAGCTGGGGGACAGCGAACTATGGCTACACCTTC.

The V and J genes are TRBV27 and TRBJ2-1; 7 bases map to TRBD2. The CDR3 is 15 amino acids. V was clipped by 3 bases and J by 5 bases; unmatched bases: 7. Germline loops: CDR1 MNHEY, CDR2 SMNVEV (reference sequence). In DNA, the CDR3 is TGTGCCAGCAGTTTGGGGGGACTACCGAACAATGAGCAGTTCTTC. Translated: CASSLGGLPNNEQFF.

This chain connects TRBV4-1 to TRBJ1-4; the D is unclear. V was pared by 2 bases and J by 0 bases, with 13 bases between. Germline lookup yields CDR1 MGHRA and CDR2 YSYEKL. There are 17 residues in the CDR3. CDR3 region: CASSQIGRLATNEKLFF. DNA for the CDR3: TGCGCCAGCAGCCAAATAGGGAGACTTGCAACTAATGAAAAACTGTTTTTT.

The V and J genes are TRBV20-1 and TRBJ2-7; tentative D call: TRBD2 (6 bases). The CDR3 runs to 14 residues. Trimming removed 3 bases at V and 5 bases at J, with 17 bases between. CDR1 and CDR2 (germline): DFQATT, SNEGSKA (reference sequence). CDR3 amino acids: CSASPFGGPNEQYF. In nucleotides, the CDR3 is TGCAGTGCTAGTCCTTTTGGAGGGCCCAACGAGCAGTACTTC.

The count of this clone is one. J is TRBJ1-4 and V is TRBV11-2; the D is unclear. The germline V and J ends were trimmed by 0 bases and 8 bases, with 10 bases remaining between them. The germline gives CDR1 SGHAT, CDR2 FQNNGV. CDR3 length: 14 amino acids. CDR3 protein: CASSLDPGMEKLFF. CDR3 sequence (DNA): TGTGCCAGCAGCTTAGATCCCGGGATGGAAAAACTGTTTTTT.